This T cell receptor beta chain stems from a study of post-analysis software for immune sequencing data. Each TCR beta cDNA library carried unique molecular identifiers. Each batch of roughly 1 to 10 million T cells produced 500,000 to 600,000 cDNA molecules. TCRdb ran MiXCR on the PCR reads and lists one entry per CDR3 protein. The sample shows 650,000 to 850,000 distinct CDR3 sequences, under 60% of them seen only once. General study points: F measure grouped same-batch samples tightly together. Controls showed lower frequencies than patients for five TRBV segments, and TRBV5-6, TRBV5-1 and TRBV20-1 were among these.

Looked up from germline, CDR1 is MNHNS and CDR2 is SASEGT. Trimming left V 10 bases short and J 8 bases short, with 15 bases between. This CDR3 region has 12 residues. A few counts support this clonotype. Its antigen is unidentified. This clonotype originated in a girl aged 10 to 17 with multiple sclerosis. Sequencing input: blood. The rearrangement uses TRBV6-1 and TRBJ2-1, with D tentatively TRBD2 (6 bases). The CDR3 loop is CAIRGSGHEQFF. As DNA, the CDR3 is TGTGCCATCCGGGGGAGCGGTCATGAGCAGTTCTTC.